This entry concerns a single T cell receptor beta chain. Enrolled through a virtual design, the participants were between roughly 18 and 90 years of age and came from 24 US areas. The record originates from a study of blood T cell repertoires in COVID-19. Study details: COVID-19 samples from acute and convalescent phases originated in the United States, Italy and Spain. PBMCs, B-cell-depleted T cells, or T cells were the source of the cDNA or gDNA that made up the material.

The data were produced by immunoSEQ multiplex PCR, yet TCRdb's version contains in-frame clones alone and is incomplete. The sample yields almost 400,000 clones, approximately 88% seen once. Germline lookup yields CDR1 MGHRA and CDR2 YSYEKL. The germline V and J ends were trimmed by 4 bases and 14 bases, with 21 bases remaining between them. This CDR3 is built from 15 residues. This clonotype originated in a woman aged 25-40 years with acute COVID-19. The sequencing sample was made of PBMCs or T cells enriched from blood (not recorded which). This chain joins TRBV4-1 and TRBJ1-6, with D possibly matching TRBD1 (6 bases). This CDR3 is CASSPLDSRGRTLHF. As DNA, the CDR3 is TGCGCCAGCAGCCCTTTGGACAGCCGGGGTCGAACCCTCCACTTT.